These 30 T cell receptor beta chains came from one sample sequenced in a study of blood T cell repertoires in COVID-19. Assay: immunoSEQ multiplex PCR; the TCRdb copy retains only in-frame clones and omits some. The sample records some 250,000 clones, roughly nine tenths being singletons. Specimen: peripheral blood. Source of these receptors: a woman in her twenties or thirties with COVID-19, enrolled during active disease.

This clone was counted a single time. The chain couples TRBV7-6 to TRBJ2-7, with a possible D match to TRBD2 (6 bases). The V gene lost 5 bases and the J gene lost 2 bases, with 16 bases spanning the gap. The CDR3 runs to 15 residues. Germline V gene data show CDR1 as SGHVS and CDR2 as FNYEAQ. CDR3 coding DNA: TGTGCCAGCAGCATGGGGGTCGGGGGAACCTACGAGCAGTACTTC. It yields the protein CASSMGVGGTYEQYF. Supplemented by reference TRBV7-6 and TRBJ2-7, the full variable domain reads GAGVSQSPRYKVTKRGQDVALRCDPISGHVSLYWYRQALGQGPEFLTYFNYEAQQDKSGLPNDRFSAERPEGSISTLTIQRTEQRDSAMYRCASSMGVGGTYEQYFGPGTRLTVT.

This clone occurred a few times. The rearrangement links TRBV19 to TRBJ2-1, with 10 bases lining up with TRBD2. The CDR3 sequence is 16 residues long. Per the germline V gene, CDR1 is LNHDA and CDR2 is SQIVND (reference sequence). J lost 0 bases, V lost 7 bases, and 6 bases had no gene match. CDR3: CASTPAGGSSYNEQFF. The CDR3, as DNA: TGTGCCAGTACCCCAGCGGGGGGGAGCTCCTACAATGAGCAGTTCTTC.

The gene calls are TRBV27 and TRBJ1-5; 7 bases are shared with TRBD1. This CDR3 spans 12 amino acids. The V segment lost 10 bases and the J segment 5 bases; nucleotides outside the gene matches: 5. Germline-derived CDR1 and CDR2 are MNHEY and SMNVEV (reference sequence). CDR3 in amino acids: CATGTDYQPQHF. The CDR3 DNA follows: TGTGCCACCGGGACAGATTATCAGCCCCAGCATTTT.

The CDR3 sequence: CASSRTPMNTEAFF. The CDR3 region has the DNA TGTGCCAGCTCACGCACACCGATGAACACTGAAGCTTTCTTT. V gene TRBV18 combines with J gene TRBJ1-1; D unclear. Trimming took 4 bases from V and 0 from J, leaving 9 bases between them. Germline-derived CDR1 and CDR2 are KGHSH and LQKENI. The CDR3 length is 14 residues.

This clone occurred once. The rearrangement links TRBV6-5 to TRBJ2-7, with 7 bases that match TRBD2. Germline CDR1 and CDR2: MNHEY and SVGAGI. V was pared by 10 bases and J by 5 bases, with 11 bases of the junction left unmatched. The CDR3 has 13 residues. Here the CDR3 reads CATSRGGLNEQYF. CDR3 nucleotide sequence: TGTGCCACCAGCCGGGGAGGGCTCAACGAGCAGTACTTC.

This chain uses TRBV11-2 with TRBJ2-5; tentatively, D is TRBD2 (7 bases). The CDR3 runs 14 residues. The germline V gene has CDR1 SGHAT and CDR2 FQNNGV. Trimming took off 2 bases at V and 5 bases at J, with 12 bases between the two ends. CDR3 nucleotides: TGTGCCAGCAGCTTAATCGGGGGGCGCGAGACCCAGTACTTC. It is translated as CASSLIGGRETQYF.

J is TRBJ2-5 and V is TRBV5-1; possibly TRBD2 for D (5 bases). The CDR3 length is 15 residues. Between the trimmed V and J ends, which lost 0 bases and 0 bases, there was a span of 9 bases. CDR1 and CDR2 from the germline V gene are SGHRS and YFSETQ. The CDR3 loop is CASSLGGLYQETQYF. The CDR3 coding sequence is TGCGCCAGCAGCTTGGGAGGGCTGTACCAAGAGACCCAGTACTTC.

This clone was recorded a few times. CDR3 sequence: CASSPDLGFGRGYTF. The CDR3 DNA follows: TGTGCCAGCAGCCCCGACCTGGGTTTTGGGCGCGGCTACACCTTC. The rearrangement uses TRBV3-1 (or the pseudogene TRBV3-2) and TRBJ1-2, with D unclear. Germline assignment: CDR1 LGHDT and CDR2 YNNKEL (reference sequence). The CDR3 consists of 15 residues. Trimming left V 4 bases short and J 8 bases short, with 20 bases between.

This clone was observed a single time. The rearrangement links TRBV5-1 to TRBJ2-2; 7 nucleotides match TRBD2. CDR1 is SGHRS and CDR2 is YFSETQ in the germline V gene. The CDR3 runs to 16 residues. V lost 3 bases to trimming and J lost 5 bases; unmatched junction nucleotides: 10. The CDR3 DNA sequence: TGCGCCAGCAGCTCCTCTCGGCGCGGGGGAACCGGGGAGCTGTTTTTT. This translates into CASSSSRRGGTGELFF. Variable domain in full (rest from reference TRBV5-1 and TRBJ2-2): KAGVTQTPRYLIKTRGQQVTLSCSPISGHRSVSWYQQTPGQGLQFLFEYFSETQRNKGNFPGRFSGRQFSNSRSEMNVSTLELGDSALYLCASSSSRRGGTGELFFGEGSRLTVL.

The CDR3 region is CASRITGVPDGYTF. CDR3 DNA: TGTGCCAGCAGGATAACGGGGGTTCCAGACGGCTACACCTTC. The V call is TRBV28, the J call TRBJ1-2; weak D call: TRBD1 (5 bases). Trimming cost V 6 bases and J 8 bases, with 19 bases left between them. The germline gives CDR1 MDHEN, CDR2 SYDVKM. The CDR3 is made up of 14 amino acids.

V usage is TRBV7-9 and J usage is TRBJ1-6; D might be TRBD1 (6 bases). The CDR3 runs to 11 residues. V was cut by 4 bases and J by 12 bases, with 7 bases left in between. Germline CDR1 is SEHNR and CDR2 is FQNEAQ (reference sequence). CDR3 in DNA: TGTGCCAGCAGCTCCAGGGGACCCCTCCACTTT. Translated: CASSSRGPLHF.

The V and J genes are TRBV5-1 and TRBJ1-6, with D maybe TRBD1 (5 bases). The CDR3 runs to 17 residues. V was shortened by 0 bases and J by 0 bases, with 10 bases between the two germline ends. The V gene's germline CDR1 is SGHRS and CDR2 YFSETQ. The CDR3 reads CASSLATASSYNSPLHF. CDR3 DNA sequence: TGCGCCAGCAGCTTGGCGACAGCTAGCTCCTATAATTCACCCCTCCACTTT.

This CDR3 reads CASSREAQAETQYF. CDR3 nucleotides: TGTGCCAGCAGCCGGGAGGCCCAAGCGGAGACCCAGTACTTC. The chain links TRBV2 to TRBJ2-5; 7 bases agree with TRBD2. This CDR3 is built from 14 residues. With 6 bases clipped from V and 5 bases from J, the junction kept 9 bases outside the gene matches. Germline CDR1 reads SNHLY; CDR2 reads FYNNEI.

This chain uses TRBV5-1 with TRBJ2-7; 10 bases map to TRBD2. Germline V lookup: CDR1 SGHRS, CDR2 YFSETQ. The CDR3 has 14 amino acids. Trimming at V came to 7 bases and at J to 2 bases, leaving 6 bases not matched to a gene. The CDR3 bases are TGCGCCAGCGCAACTAGCGGGGTAACCTACGAGCAGTACTTC. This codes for CASATSGVTYEQYF.

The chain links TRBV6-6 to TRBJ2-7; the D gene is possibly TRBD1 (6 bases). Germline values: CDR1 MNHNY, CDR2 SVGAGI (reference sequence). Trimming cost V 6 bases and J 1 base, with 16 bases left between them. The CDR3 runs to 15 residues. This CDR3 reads CASSRTAQRSYEQYF. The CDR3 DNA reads TGTGCCAGCAGCCGGACAGCCCAAAGGTCCTACGAGCAGTACTTC.

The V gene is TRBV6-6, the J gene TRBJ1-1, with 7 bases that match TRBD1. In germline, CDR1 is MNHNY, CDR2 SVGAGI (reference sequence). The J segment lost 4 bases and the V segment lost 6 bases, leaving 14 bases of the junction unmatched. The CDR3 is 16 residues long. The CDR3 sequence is CASSSGQPSGGTEAFF. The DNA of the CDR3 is TGTGCCAGCAGCTCGGGACAGCCATCCGGGGGCACTGAAGCTTTCTTT.

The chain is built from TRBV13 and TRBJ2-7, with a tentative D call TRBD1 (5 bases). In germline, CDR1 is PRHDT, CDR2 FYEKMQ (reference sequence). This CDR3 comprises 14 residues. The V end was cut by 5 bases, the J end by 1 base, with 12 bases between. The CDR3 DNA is TGTGCCAGCAGCCCAGGGCTCAGGTCCTACGAGCAGTACTTC. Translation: CASSPGLRSYEQYF. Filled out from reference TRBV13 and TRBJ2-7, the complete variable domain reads AAGVIQSPRHLIKEKRETATLKCYPIPRHDTVYWYQQGPGQDPQFLISFYEKMQSDKGSIPDRFSAQQFSDYHSELNMSSLELGDSALYFCASSPGLRSYEQYFGPGTRLTVT.

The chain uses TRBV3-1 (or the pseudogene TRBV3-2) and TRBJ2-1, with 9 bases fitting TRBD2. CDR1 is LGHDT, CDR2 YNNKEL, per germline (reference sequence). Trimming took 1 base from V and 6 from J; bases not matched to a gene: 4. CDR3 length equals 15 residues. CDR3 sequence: CASSQVLAGINEQFF. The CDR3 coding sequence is TGTGCCAGCAGCCAAGTACTAGCGGGTATCAATGAGCAGTTCTTC.

Here the CDR3 reads CASSPNFRTGEPPSYSNEQFF. CDR3 nucleotide sequence: TGTGCCAGTAGTCCGAACTTCCGGACAGGGGAACCCCCTTCTTACTCCAATGAGCAGTTCTTC. The chain links TRBV19 to TRBJ2-1; the match to TRBD1 covers 9 bases. Germline-derived CDR1 and CDR2 are LNHDA and SQIVND (reference sequence). CDR3 length: 21 amino acids. V shed 5 bases, J shed 6 bases, and the junction held 26 bases outside the gene matches.

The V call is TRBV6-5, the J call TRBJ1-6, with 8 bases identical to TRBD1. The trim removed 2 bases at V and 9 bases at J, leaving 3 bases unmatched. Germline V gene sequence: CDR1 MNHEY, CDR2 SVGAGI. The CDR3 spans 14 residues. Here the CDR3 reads CASSYGQGTSPLHF. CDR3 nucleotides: TGTGCCAGCAGTTACGGACAGGGCACTTCACCCCTCCACTTT.

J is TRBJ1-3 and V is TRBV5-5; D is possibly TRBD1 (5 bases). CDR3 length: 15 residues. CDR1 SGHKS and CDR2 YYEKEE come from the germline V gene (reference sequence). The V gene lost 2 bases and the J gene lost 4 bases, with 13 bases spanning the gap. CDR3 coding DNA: TGTGCCAGCAGCTTAGGGGCCGGCGGAGGAAACACCATATATTTT. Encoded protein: CASSLGAGGGNTIYF.

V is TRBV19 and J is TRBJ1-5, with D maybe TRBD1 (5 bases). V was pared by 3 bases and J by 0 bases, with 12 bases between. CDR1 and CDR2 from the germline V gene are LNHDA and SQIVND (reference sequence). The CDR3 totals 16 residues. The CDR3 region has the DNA TGTGCCAGTAGTATGGGCAACAGGTATAGCAATCAGCCCCAGCATTTT. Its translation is CASSMGNRYSNQPQHF.

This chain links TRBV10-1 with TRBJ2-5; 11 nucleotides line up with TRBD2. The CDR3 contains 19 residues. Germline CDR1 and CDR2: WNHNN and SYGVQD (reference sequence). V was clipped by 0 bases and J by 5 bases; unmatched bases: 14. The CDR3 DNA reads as TGCGCCAGCAGTGAGTCGGGGGTCCGACTAGCGGGGAAACAGGAGACCCAGTACTTC. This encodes CASSESGVRLAGKQETQYF.

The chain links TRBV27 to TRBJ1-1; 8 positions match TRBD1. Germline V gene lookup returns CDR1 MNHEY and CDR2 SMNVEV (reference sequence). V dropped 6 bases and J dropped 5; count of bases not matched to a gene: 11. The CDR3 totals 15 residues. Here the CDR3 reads CASSPSGQGITEAFF. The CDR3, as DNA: TGTGCCAGCAGCCCCTCTGGACAGGGTATTACTGAAGCTTTCTTT.

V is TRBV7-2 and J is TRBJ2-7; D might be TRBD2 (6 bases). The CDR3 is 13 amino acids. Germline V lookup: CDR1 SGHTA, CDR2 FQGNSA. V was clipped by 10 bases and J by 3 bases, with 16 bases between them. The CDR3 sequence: CATPVGGNYEQYF. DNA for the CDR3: TGTGCCACCCCCGTGGGGGGTAACTACGAGCAGTACTTC.

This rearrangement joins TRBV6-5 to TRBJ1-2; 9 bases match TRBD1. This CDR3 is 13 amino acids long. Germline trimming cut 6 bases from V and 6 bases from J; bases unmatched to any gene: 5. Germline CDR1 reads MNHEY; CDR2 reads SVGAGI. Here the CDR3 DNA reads TGTGCCAGCAGACTACAGGGGGCTCATGGCTACACCTTC. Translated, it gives CASRLQGAHGYTF.

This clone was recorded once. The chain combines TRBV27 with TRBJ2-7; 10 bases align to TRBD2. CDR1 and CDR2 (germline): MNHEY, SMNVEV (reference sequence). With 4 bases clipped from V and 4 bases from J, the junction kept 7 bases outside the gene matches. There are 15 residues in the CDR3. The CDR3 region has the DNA TGTGCCAGCAGTTATAGCGGGGGGCTCGAATACGAGCAGTACTTC. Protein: CASSYSGGLEYEQYF.

CDR3 region: CASSVGSFSYEQYF. The CDR3 bases are TGTGCCAGCAGCGTAGGGAGCTTCTCCTACGAGCAGTACTTC. The genes are TRBV9 and TRBJ2-7; no reliable D call. Trimming took 0 bases from V and 0 from J, leaving 7 bases between them. The CDR3 is made up of 14 amino acids. Germline-derived CDR1 and CDR2 are SGDLS and YYNGEE.

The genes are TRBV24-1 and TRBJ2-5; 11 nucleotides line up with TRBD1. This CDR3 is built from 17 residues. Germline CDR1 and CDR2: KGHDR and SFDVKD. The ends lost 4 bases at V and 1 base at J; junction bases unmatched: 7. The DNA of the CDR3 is TGTGCCACCAGTGACCCCGGGACAGGGGGATCCCAAGAGACCCAGTACTTC. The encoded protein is CATSDPGTGGSQETQYF.

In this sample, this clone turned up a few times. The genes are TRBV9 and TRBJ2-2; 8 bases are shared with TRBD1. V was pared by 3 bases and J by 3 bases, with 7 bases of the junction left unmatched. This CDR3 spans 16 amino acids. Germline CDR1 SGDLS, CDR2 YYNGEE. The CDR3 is CASSAEGTGDTGELFF. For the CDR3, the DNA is TGTGCCAGCAGCGCCGAGGGGACAGGTGACACCGGGGAGCTGTTTTTT.